This note documents a single T cell receptor (beta chain) sequence. Its antigen remains unidentified. This may stem from a read error, because a much larger clone lies one nucleotide away. This entry comes from a study of read filtering for tumor transcriptome and immune sequencing (dated by TCRdb to 2020 to 2022). As for the study more broadly: The cohort consisted of about 17 male and some 15 female patients, with a mean age of about 64 years and an age range of roughly 40 to 85. A main aim was a read-filtering strategy for immune repertoire data, specifically whether clonotypes supported by a single read should be removed. The study compared TCR repertoires from targeted immune repertoire sequencing and bulk whole-transcriptome sequencing run on the same bone marrow samples. TCR-region mapped reads per sample ranged from about 4.05 to 10.27 million with IR-seq versus only about 85 to 1273 with RNA-seq. Under revised international staging, about 8 patients fell into R-ISS I, more than 15 into R-ISS II and over 5 into R-ISS III. After DNase treatment, whole-transcriptome libraries were prepared with the TruSeq RNA Access Library Prep Kit. The investigation overall reported the following: The sorted CD138-negative fraction was not purified T cells but a mixed bone marrow immune population. In IR-seq, roughly four fifths of clonotypes but 3% to 4% of total reads were represented by single-read clonotypes, whereas in RNA-seq, about 70% of clonotypes and more than 40% of reads were represented by single-read clonotypes. The correlation between IR-seq and RNA-seq shared clonotype proportions was increased by removal of single-read clonotypes. Clonotypes were captured by IR-seq at much higher depth and more reliably than by RNA-seq, and smaller IR-seq throughput was sufficient for identification of most shared clonotypes.

The Immunoverse kit was used to build TCR libraries from about 400 ng RNA, with molecular barcoded adaptors covering alpha/delta and beta/gamma chains. TCR library preparation used the same RNA that was used for transcriptome sequencing. Sequencing of the TCR libraries was done on an Illumina HiSeq 4000 with 2 x 150 cycles. The paper's data handling went like this. Using MiXCR, which included quality filtering and error correction, TCR reads were aligned to human V, D, J and C references and then assembled into CDR3 clonotypes. Clonotype counts and gene usage diversity were analyzed with the tcR package in R. Raw mapping reads were checked after the RNA-seq reads had been mapped by STAR aligner version 2.5.3a onto the human GRCh37 genome. To test how sequencing depth affected the clonotypes detected, IR-seq fastq files were randomly downsampled with Seqtk 1.3. TCRdb trimmed public reads at Q25 via fastp, called clones via MiXCR and kept in-frame beta chains. Entries that share a CDR3 protein sequence are merged under the most common genes and DNA. Clone size and V and J calls follow TCRdb, not the original study. This sample holds about 58,000 distinct CDR3 sequences; around 12% were observed only once. 16% of the sample rests with the top ten.

The CDR3, from cysteine to phenylalanine, totals 15 residues. Left in the record is the CDR3 DNA by itself, 45 bases read in frame from the first base. CDR1 and CDR2, per the germline V gene, are SGHRS and YFSETQ. Every patient had bone marrow sampled at the time of active disease. Bone marrow mononuclear cells were isolated by Ficoll-Hypaque density gradient centrifugation. CD138-negative cells were obtained by negative selection after labeling with CD138 magnetic microbeads on a MACS separator, removing myeloma plasma cells. Purity of the isolated cells was checked by flow cytometry on an Attune NxT using CD138 antibodies. TRIzol reagent was used to extract total RNA, and a NanoDrop spectrophotometer was used to quantify the extracted RNA. Paired RNA-seq and IR-seq were performed on each patient's CD138-negative bone marrow sample.

The V and J genes are TRBV5-1 and TRBJ2-2; a weak D assignment points to TRBD1 (5 bases agree). Sequencing was carried out using a population of CD138-negative cells sorted from bone marrow. The cell subset or site tag for this specimen amounts to: bone marrow mononuclear cells depleted of CD138+ plasma/myeloma cells by negative magnetic selection. The TCR was taken from a donor over 35 with multiple myeloma. The CDR3 region reads CTSSLAQGNTGELFF. The base sequence is TGCACCAGCAGCTTGGCGCAGGGGAACACCGGGGAGCTGTTTTTT.